These 11 T cell receptor beta chains originate from one sample sequenced in a study of cytomegalovirus exposure and HLA in healthy donors. Vbeta (60) and Jbeta (13) primers were used in the PCR. TCRdb keeps only in-frame clones here, not all; method: immunoSEQ multiplex PCR. The sample has roughly 150,000 clones, almost 80% seen once. The sequenced material came from PBMCs. All receptors come from a man in his thirties or forties in good health and CMV-seronegative.

The chain is built from TRBV19 and TRBJ2-7, with 9 bases matching TRBD1. Germline CDR1 and CDR2: LNHDA and SQIVND (reference sequence). This CDR3 is built from 15 residues. After removal of 6 bases from V and 3 bases from J, the junction contained 9 bases not matched to a gene. The DNA of the CDR3 is TGTGCCAGTAGACGTACGACAGGGGGTGTCTACGAGCAGTACTTC. This encodes CASRRTTGGVYEQYF.

The gene calls are TRBV4-3 and TRBJ2-2; perhaps TRBD1 as D (5 bases). The CDR3 is made up of 17 amino acids. Germline assignment: CDR1 LGHNA and CDR2 YSLEER. V was pared by 5 bases and J by 4 bases, with 20 bases between. The CDR3 spells CASSSRKGLVSTGELFF. The DNA for the CDR3 is TGCGCCAGCAGCTCTCGGAAGGGGCTGGTTAGCACCGGGGAGCTGTTTTTT.

This CDR3 is CASSPEGRTEYGYTF. The CDR3 bases are TGTGCCAGCAGCCCGGAGGGCCGGACGGAGTATGGCTACACCTTC. This rearrangement joins TRBV5-4 to TRBJ1-2; D remains ambiguous. The V end lost 4 bases, the J end lost 5 bases, and 18 bases lay between the germline ends. The CDR3 has 15 amino acids. Germline V gene lookup returns CDR1 SGHNT and CDR2 YYREEE (reference sequence).

The rearrangement uses TRBV7-2 and TRBJ2-1; 9 bases fit TRBD2. The germline V gene encodes CDR1 SGHTA and CDR2 FQGNSA. V lost 1 base to trimming and J lost 8 bases; unmatched junction nucleotides: 9. The CDR3 has 16 amino acids. The CDR3 DNA follows: TGTGCCAGCAGCTTAGAACTAGCGGGCGGTAGGGATGAGCAGTTCTTC. Protein: CASSLELAGGRDEQFF.

The genes are TRBV7-9 and TRBJ1-3; TRBD1 matches 8 bases. The CDR3 has 16 amino acids. Germline loops: CDR1 SEHNR, CDR2 FQNEAQ (reference sequence). V shed 5 bases, J shed 0 bases, and the junction held 6 bases outside the gene matches. The CDR3 spells CASSARQGISGNTIYF. The DNA for the CDR3 is TGTGCCAGCAGCGCCCGACAGGGGATCTCTGGAAACACCATATATTTT. The full variable domain, its missing parts supplied by reference TRBV7-9 and TRBJ1-3, is DTGVSQNPRHKITKRGQNVTFRCDPISEHNRLYWYRQTLGQGPEFLTYFQNEAQLEKSRLLSDRFSAERPKGSFSTLEIQRTEQGDSAMYLCASSARQGISGNTIYFGEGSWLTVV.

This chain joins TRBV7-2 and TRBJ1-5, with no clear D. This CDR3 is 15 amino acids long. CDR1 is SGHTA and CDR2 is FQGNSA in the germline V gene. Deletions cut 5 bases from V and 1 base from J, with 12 bases between. The CDR3: CASSPQVQSNQPQHF. The CDR3 coding sequence is TGTGCCAGCAGCCCTCAGGTCCAAAGCAATCAGCCCCAGCATTTT.

The chain has TRBV6-6 and TRBJ2-1; TRBD1 agrees at 7 bases. The V segment lost 6 bases and the J segment 0 bases; nucleotides outside the gene matches: 2. The CDR3 length is 14 residues. Per the germline V gene, CDR1 is MNHNY and CDR2 is SVGAGI (reference sequence). CDR3 loop: CASSRQGSYNEQFF. CDR3 in DNA: TGTGCCAGCAGCAGACAGGGCTCCTACAATGAGCAGTTCTTC.

V and J are TRBV5-4 and TRBJ2-3, with TRBD2 as a possible D gene (6 bases). From germline, CDR1 is SGHNT and CDR2 YYREEE (reference sequence). This CDR3 is built from 13 residues. With 2 bases removed from V and 8 bases from J, the gap between germline ends came to 12 bases. CDR3 DNA: TGTGCCAGCAGCTTTCTGGAGGGGACTACGCAGTATTTT. Amino acids: CASSFLEGTTQYF.

This clone appeared once. The chain has TRBV9 and TRBJ2-7; D may be TRBD1 (6 bases). V shed 0 bases and J shed 2 bases, with 9 bases lying between them. The CDR3 is made up of 14 amino acids. Germline V gene data show CDR1 as SGDLS and CDR2 as YYNGEE. The CDR3 sequence is CASSVETGTYEQYF. Here the CDR3 DNA reads TGTGCCAGCAGCGTAGAAACAGGGACCTACGAGCAGTACTTC.

This clone was detected only a few times. This chain joins TRBV30 and TRBJ1-6; 9 bases fit TRBD1. Trimming cost V 4 bases and J 7 bases; bases outside gene matches: 8. This CDR3 spans 15 amino acids. Per germline, CDR1 GTSNPN and CDR2 SVGIG (reference sequence). The DNA of the CDR3 is TGTGCCTGGACGCCCATGACAGGGGGAAATTCACCCCTCCACTTT. This codes for CAWTPMTGGNSPLHF.

This chain links TRBV6-6 with TRBJ2-2; possible D gene TRBD1, 6 bases. Germline loops: CDR1 MNHNY, CDR2 SVGAGI (reference sequence). Trimming removed 0 bases at V and 1 base at J, with 9 bases between. CDR3 size: 16 residues. The CDR3 protein is CASSYSTGWNTGELFF. The CDR3 nucleotides read TGTGCCAGCAGTTACTCGACAGGTTGGAACACCGGGGAGCTGTTTTTT.